This is a list of T cell receptor beta chains from one sample in a study of cytomegalovirus exposure and HLA in healthy donors. Clones were read by immunoSEQ multiplex PCR, and TCRdb kept only the in-frame ones, dropping some. The profile shows roughly 240,000 clones, 78% of them singletons. Sequenced sample: PBMCs. The source is a boy aged 5-17 years in good health and CMV-seronegative. The CDR3 runs from the conserved cysteine through the conserved F or W.

TRBV10-3,CAIAGGLFNYGYTF
TRBV29-1,CSVEGREAPYEQYF
TRBV9,CASSLRDRVEEKLFF
TRBV7-9,CASSWGGQVNEQFF
TRBV5-5,CASSPSLLPYALPQNYGYTF
TRBV5-4,CASSLDNNQPQHF
TRBV5-5,CASRGQLSNQPQHF
TRBV10-3,CAISDGGRADTQYF
TRBV9,CASSVWASGSMETQYF
TRBV27,CASQEYPQGSTGELFF
TRBV27,CASSRTSGSTEQFF
TRBV15,CATWTGLPSYEQYF
TRBV6-5,CASSITGSGYTF
TRBV7-6,CASSLNAQGTTGELFF
TRBV18,CASSPGQGGEGYTF
TRBV4-1,CASSQDLESLAGANVLTF
TRBV6-1,CASSEYGDYGYTF
TRBV19,CASSIGSRLNTDTQYF